The 7 T cell receptor beta chains in this list originate from one sample, sequenced in a study of blood T cell repertoires in COVID-19. The protocol was immunoSEQ multiplex PCR, while the TCRdb copy is restricted to in-frame clones and leaves out a portion. The sample consists of more than 65,000 clones, approximately 88% of them appearing once. Sequencing was performed on peripheral blood. These receptors were collected from a man in his fifties or sixties with acute or convalescent COVID-19.

The chain couples TRBV20-1 to TRBJ1-2; a weak D match, TRBD1 (6 bases). Trimming shortened V by 3 bases and J by 8 bases, and 13 bases separated the two germline ends. In germline, CDR1 is DFQATT, CDR2 SNEGSKA (reference sequence). This CDR3 is 12 amino acids long. CDR3 sequence: CSASAGERGYTF. CDR3 in DNA: TGCAGTGCTAGTGCAGGGGAGAGGGGCTACACCTTC.

This chain links TRBV5-6 with TRBJ2-5; 9 bases are shared with TRBD1. V was pared by 0 bases and J by 5 bases, with 14 bases of the junction left unmatched. Germline V CDR1 and CDR2: SGHDT, YYEEEE. The CDR3 has 18 amino acids. The CDR3 region is CASSLGPPRTGVGETQYF. CDR3 DNA sequence: TGTGCCAGCAGCTTGGGTCCCCCGAGGACAGGGGTTGGGGAGACCCAGTACTTC.

The genes are TRBV27 and TRBJ1-6; 7 nucleotides match TRBD1. Germline-derived CDR1 and CDR2 are MNHEY and SMNVEV (reference sequence). The junction had 5 bases not matched to a gene; V was cut back by 5 bases and J by 4 bases. CDR3 size: 15 residues. CDR3 sequence reads: CASSVGQDYNSPLHF. DNA for the CDR3: TGTGCCAGCAGTGTCGGACAGGATTATAATTCACCCCTCCACTTT.

The chain has TRBV5-6 and TRBJ2-7; possible D gene TRBD2, 5 bases. This CDR3 is 13 amino acids long. Germline-derived CDR1 and CDR2 are SGHDT and YYEEEE. The ends were cut back, 4 bases at V and 0 bases at J, with 8 bases in the middle. The CDR3 bases are TGTGCCAGCAGCCGGAGGAGCTCCTACGAGCAGTACTTC. Translated, it gives CASSRRSSYEQYF.

In its sample, this clone was seen a few times. The CDR3 protein is CATSDSIGDIQYF. For the CDR3, the DNA is TGTGCCACCAGTGATTCAATCGGAGACATTCAGTACTTC. The gene calls are TRBV24-1 and TRBJ2-4; D not certain. CDR3 length: 13 amino acids. CDR1 and CDR2 (germline): KGHDR, SFDVKD. V shed 2 bases and J shed 8 bases, with 9 bases lying between them.

This clone was seen only a few times. The J gene is TRBJ1-3, the V gene TRBV11-2; D unclear. CDR3 length equals 15 residues. Germline V gives CDR1 SGHAT, CDR2 FQNNGV. V gave up 2 bases and J gave up 5 bases, with 13 bases separating them. The CDR3 DNA sequence: TGTGCCAGCAGCTTAATTGGCGCAGGTAGAAACACCATATATTTT. Translating gives CASSLIGAGRNTIYF.

On this clone itself: One junction end does not reproduce the germline sequence, and a read error may be involved. This sequence joins TRBV7-2 and TRBJ2-1; TRBD2 aligns across 10 bases. Germline CDR1 is SGHTA and CDR2 is FQGNSA. CDR3 length: 18 amino acids. The CDR3 loop reads CANSLVASGGASDGEQFF. The CDR3 DNA follows: TGTGCCAACAGCTTAGTGGCCAGCGGGGGGGCAAGTGATGGTGAGCAGTTCTTC.